The 23 T cell receptor beta chains below were found in one sample sequenced in a study of shared clonotypes between healthy human individuals. Generated by immunoSEQ multiplex PCR, the TCRdb table keeps only in-frame clones and is missing some. The sample has more than 2,000,000 clones, over 90% seen once; the top ten hold 0.39%. Sequences were obtained from naive CD4+ T cells from PBMCs. Sample subset: CD45RA+ positively selected. Receptors originate from a young man in good health. Some clones in this sample may be carry-over from other donors' samples.

CDR3 coding DNA: TGTGCCTGGAATGAAGGGGTCTATGAAAAACTGTTTTTT. Residues: CAWNEGVYEKLFF. The rearrangement links TRBV30 to TRBJ1-4; D is possibly TRBD1 (5 bases). Trimming removed 4 bases from V and 6 bases from J, with 12 bases in between. CDR3 length equals 13 residues. Per the germline V gene, CDR1 is GTSNPN and CDR2 is SVGIG (reference sequence).

V gene TRBV18 combines with J gene TRBJ1-1, with D tentatively TRBD1 (6 bases). This CDR3 is built from 15 residues. The germline gives CDR1 KGHSH, CDR2 LQKENI. Trimming pared 3 bases from V and 6 bases from J, leaving 17 bases between. CDR3 in DNA: TGTGCCAGCTCACCCACACAGGGTTCTTCCCCTGAAGCTTTCTTT. This encodes CASSPTQGSSPEAFF.

The chain combines TRBV7-2 with TRBJ2-7; D is uncertain. Trimming removed 3 bases from V and 0 bases from J, with 9 bases in between. Germline CDR1 SGHTA, CDR2 FQGNSA. This CDR3 spans 14 amino acids. The CDR3 protein is CASSFKLLSYEQYF. The DNA of the CDR3 is TGTGCCAGCAGCTTTAAATTACTCTCCTACGAGCAGTACTTC.

V usage is TRBV5-1 and J usage is TRBJ1-4, with TRBD1 matching over 7 bases. Germline V gene data show CDR1 as SGHRS and CDR2 as YFSETQ. The CDR3 has 16 residues. V shed 3 bases, J shed 0 bases, and the junction held 5 bases outside the gene matches. CDR3 region: CASSWGQTATNEKLFF. Here the CDR3 DNA reads TGCGCCAGCAGCTGGGGACAGACTGCAACTAATGAAAAACTGTTTTTT.

The DNA for the CDR3 is TGCAGTGAAAAGACCGCGGTCAGGCAGTTCTTC. Its protein is CSEKTAVRQFF. The chain combines TRBV20-1 with TRBJ2-1; D unclear. This CDR3 has 11 residues. CDR1 is DFQATT, CDR2 SNEGSKA, per germline (reference sequence). Trimming removed 7 bases from V and 12 bases from J, with 16 bases in between.

The V and J genes are TRBV7-2 and TRBJ1-2; D uncertain. CDR3 length equals 15 residues. V was clipped by 0 bases and J by 3 bases, with 11 bases between them. Germline V gene data show CDR1 as SGHTA and CDR2 as FQGNSA. The CDR3 here is CASSLAMRADYGYTF. CDR3 sequence (DNA): TGTGCCAGCAGCTTAGCAATGCGCGCGGACTATGGCTACACCTTC.

The chain joins TRBV7-9 to TRBJ2-5, with no clear D. The germline V gene encodes CDR1 SEHNR and CDR2 FQNEAQ (reference sequence). V dropped 5 bases and J dropped 2 bases, with 12 bases sitting between them. The CDR3 runs to 14 residues. The CDR3 here is CASSRKAVQETQYF. The DNA for the CDR3 is TGTGCCAGCAGCAGAAAGGCAGTGCAAGAGACCCAGTACTTC.

The V and J genes are TRBV28 and TRBJ2-7; TRBD1 aligns across 10 bases. The V segment lost 6 bases and the J segment 4 bases; nucleotides outside the gene matches: 9. This CDR3 is 15 amino acids long. The germline gives CDR1 MDHEN, CDR2 SYDVKM. This chain's CDR3 is CASRPGTGDTYEQYF. As DNA, the CDR3 is TGTGCCAGCAGACCCGGGACAGGGGATACTTACGAGCAGTACTTC.

The chain has TRBV5-1 and TRBJ2-7, with D possibly matching TRBD2 (6 bases). The germline V gene encodes CDR1 SGHRS and CDR2 YFSETQ. The CDR3 covers 15 residues. V shed 0 bases and J shed 2 bases, with 12 bases lying between them. CDR3: CASSLGTDYTYEQYF. CDR3 coding DNA: TGCGCCAGCAGCTTGGGGACGGACTATACCTACGAGCAGTACTTC.

This chain connects TRBV6-1 to TRBJ1-2; D is unclear. The CDR3 extends over 14 amino acids. Trimming took 6 bases from V and 2 from J, leaving 13 bases between them. Germline CDR1 is MNHNS and CDR2 is SASEGT. This chain's CDR3 is CASRFVRMNYGYTF. The CDR3 DNA follows: TGTGCCAGCAGATTCGTCAGGATGAACTATGGCTACACCTTC.

V usage is TRBV6-4 and J usage is TRBJ1-4; D may be TRBD1 (5 bases). Germline V gene data show CDR1 as MRHNA and CDR2 as SNTAGT. V was trimmed by 6 bases and J by 11 bases, leaving 31 bases between them. The CDR3 extends over 18 amino acids. The CDR3 DNA is TGTGCCAGCAGCAGTGATAAGGGCGACGCTAGGGGCCTCGGCAAACTGTTTTTT. This sequence encodes CASSSDKGDARGLGKLFF.

The chain combines TRBV5-1 with TRBJ1-4; D is uncertain. The germline V gene has CDR1 SGHRS and CDR2 YFSETQ. Trimming removed 5 bases at V and 1 base at J, with 6 bases between. The CDR3 length is 13 residues. CDR3 in DNA: TGCGCCAGCAGGGATGGAACTAATGAAAAACTGTTTTTT. Encoded protein: CASRDGTNEKLFF.

V is TRBV9 and J is TRBJ2-5; weak D call: TRBD2 (6 bases). The CDR3 totals 17 residues. Germline CDR1 and CDR2: SGDLS and YYNGEE. V lost 2 bases, J lost 5 bases, and 22 bases lay in between. CDR3: CASSVGLRAGLGETQYF. The CDR3 DNA reads TGTGCCAGCAGCGTTGGCCTACGGGCGGGGCTGGGGGAGACCCAGTACTTC.

This chain connects TRBV30 to TRBJ2-3; D gene uncertain. Trimming left V 2 bases short and J 5 bases short, with 11 bases between. The CDR3 sequence is 13 residues long. Germline lookup yields CDR1 GTSNPN and CDR2 SVGIG (reference sequence). The CDR3 region has the DNA TGTGCCTGGAGTCCTCAGACCTTAGATACGCAGTATTTT. This gives the protein CAWSPQTLDTQYF. The whole variable domain, remainder taken from reference TRBV30 and TRBJ2-3, is SQTIHQWPATLVQPVGSPLSLECTVEGTSNPNLYWYRQAAGRGLQLLFYSVGIGQISSEVPQNLSASRPQDRQFILSSKKLLLSDSGFYLCAWSPQTLDTQYFGPGTRLTVL.

J is TRBJ2-2 and V is TRBV27, with 14 bases matching TRBD2. This CDR3 contains 16 residues. With 5 bases clipped from V and 5 bases from J, the junction kept 4 bases outside the gene matches. The V gene's germline CDR1 is MNHEY and CDR2 SMNVEV (reference sequence). The CDR3 region is CASSVGLAGVTGELFF. The CDR3 DNA sequence: TGTGCCAGCAGTGTGGGACTAGCGGGAGTGACCGGGGAGCTGTTTTTT.

This clone was recorded once. The CDR3 protein is CSVGLAGTDTQYF. CDR3 sequence (DNA): TGCAGCGTCGGACTAGCGGGGACAGATACGCAGTATTTT. This sequence joins TRBV29-1 and TRBJ2-3, with 12 bases identical to TRBD2. CDR3 length: 13 amino acids. Germline V gives CDR1 SQVTM, CDR2 ANQGSEA. V lost 6 bases to trimming and J lost 3 bases; unmatched junction nucleotides: 1.

CDR3: CASSFSSADYNEQFF. The CDR3 DNA reads TGTGCCAGCAGCTTTTCTTCGGCCGACTACAATGAGCAGTTCTTC. The chain is built from TRBV5-4 and TRBJ2-1; D gene ambiguous. V lost 2 bases to trimming and J lost 3 bases, with 12 bases between them. Germline values: CDR1 SGHNT, CDR2 YYREEE (reference sequence). The CDR3 has 15 amino acids.

The chain recombines TRBV28 with TRBJ2-3; 14 nucleotides match TRBD2. J lost 8 bases, V lost 1 base, and 5 bases had no gene match. The CDR3 spans 16 residues. The germline gives CDR1 MDHEN, CDR2 SYDVKM. CDR3 sequence: CASSLYGTSGRGTQYF. As DNA, the CDR3 is TGTGCCAGCAGTTTATACGGGACTAGCGGGAGAGGTACGCAGTATTTT. Supplemented by reference TRBV28 and TRBJ2-3, the full variable domain reads DVKVTQSSRYLVKRTGEKVFLECVQDMDHENMFWYRQDPGLGLRLIYFSYDVKMKEKGDIPEGYSVSREKKERFSLILESASTNQTSMYLCASSLYGTSGRGTQYFGPGTRLTVL.

Remarks on this clone: Mismatch with germline at one junction end may stem from a read error. J is TRBJ2-7 and V is TRBV2; D is ambiguous. Germline loops: CDR1 SNHLY, CDR2 FYNNEI. The CDR3 spans 11 residues. CDR3: CASSFSSEQYF. In DNA form, the CDR3 reads TGTGCCAGCAGTTTTTCCTCCGAGCAGTACTTC. The variable domain in full, completed from reference TRBV2 and TRBJ2-7, reads EPEVTQTPSHQVTQMGQEVILRCVPISNHLYFYWYRQILGQKVEFLVSFYNNEISEKSEIFDDQFSVERPDGSNFTLKIRSTKLEDSAMYFCASSFSSEQYFGPGTRLTVT.

The rearrangement links TRBV28 to TRBJ1-3; the D is unclear. CDR3 length: 17 amino acids. Germline lookup yields CDR1 MDHEN and CDR2 SYDVKM. With 5 bases removed from V and 0 bases from J, the gap between germline ends came to 17 bases. The CDR3 loop reads CASSIADFLTSGNTIYF. CDR3 DNA: TGTGCCAGCAGTATAGCCGACTTCCTCACCTCTGGAAACACCATATATTTT. The full variable domain, with the rest looked up from reference TRBV28 and TRBJ1-3, is DVKVTQSSRYLVKRTGEKVFLECVQDMDHENMFWYRQDPGLGLRLIYFSYDVKMKEKGDIPEGYSVSREKKERFSLILESASTNQTSMYLCASSIADFLTSGNTIYFGEGSWLTVV.

The rearrangement links TRBV25-1 to TRBJ2-5; TRBD2 is a possible D gene (6 bases). This CDR3 has 15 amino acids. CDR1 and CDR2 (germline): MGHDK, SYGVNS. Trimming removed 1 base at V and 4 bases at J, with 13 bases between. The CDR3: CASSESPGRRETQYF. The CDR3 region has the DNA TGTGCCAGCAGTGAATCCCCAGGGAGGCGAGAGACCCAGTACTTC.

J is TRBJ2-1 and V is TRBV9; D possibly corresponds to TRBD1 (7 bases). V lost 3 bases, J lost 4 bases, and 17 bases lay in between. CDR1 SGDLS and CDR2 YYNGEE come from the germline V gene. The CDR3 sequence is 16 residues long. The CDR3 is CASSASGGRLYNEQFF. As DNA, the CDR3 is TGTGCCAGCAGCGCCTCAGGGGGGCGGCTGTACAATGAGCAGTTCTTC.

The rearrangement links TRBV6-1 to TRBJ1-1, with D uncertain. The germline gives CDR1 MNHNS, CDR2 SASEGT. Trimming shortened V by 7 bases and J by 7 bases, and 19 bases separated the two germline ends. The CDR3 has 14 amino acids. CDR3 bases: TGTGCCAGCACCTCCCCGCAAAGGCGGGGTGAAGCTTTCTTT. Its protein is CASTSPQRRGEAFF.